This section outlines one T cell receptor (beta chain) sequence together with its context. Germline V gene sequence: CDR1 LGHNA, CDR2 YNFKEQ. The CDR3 extends over 16 amino acids. V lost 0 bases and J 12 bases, leaving 20 bases between the germline ends. The sample belongs to a study of technical replicates of blood from a few donors. Data came from immunoSEQ multiplex PCR; TCRdb stores just in-frame clones and leaves some out. The sample shows tens of thousands of clones, approximately 90% of them seen only once. The source is a human donor in good health. Some clones in this sample may be carry-over from other donors' samples. The specimen sequenced was PBMCs. The chain employs TRBV4-2 and TRBJ1-4, with D tentatively TRBD1 (6 bases). The CDR3 reads CASSQEIGPGDGELFF. In DNA, the CDR3 is TGTGCCAGCAGCCAAGAAATCGGGCCAGGGGACGGGGAACTGTTTTTT.